One and the same sample provided the 13 T cell receptor beta chains below, sequenced in a study of blood T cell repertoires in COVID-19. Using immunoSEQ multiplex PCR, the repertoire was profiled, and TCRdb retains in-frame clones only, with some absent. Here the sample spans about 370,000 clones, roughly nine tenths being singletons. The sample taken for sequencing was PBMCs or T cells enriched from blood (not recorded which). The receptor source for this set is a young man who had recovered from COVID-19.

A remark on this clone: This CDR3 is also generated by other DNA sequences in the sample. This chain uses TRBV29-1 with TRBJ1-2; D is possibly TRBD1 (5 bases). This CDR3 comprises 14 residues. Germline V gives CDR1 SQVTM, CDR2 ANQGSEA. The V and J ends lost 1 base and 2 bases respectively, with 11 bases between them. The CDR3 coding sequence is TGCAGCGTTGAAGGGAGGGGTAGGAACTATGGCTACACCTTC. Protein sequence: CSVEGRGRNYGYTF.

The chain recombines TRBV2 with TRBJ2-7; TRBD1 might be the D (5 bases). The germline V gene encodes CDR1 SNHLY and CDR2 FYNNEI. The CDR3 runs 13 residues. V lost 1 base to trimming and J lost 5 bases, with 9 bases between them. The DNA of the CDR3 is TGTGCCAGCAGTGAAGGGCAGGGTAACGAGCAGTACTTC. Translated, it gives CASSEGQGNEQYF.

The chain employs TRBV20-1 and TRBJ2-1; D might be TRBD2 (5 bases). Germline CDR1 is DFQATT and CDR2 is SNEGSKA (reference sequence). The CDR3 extends over 13 amino acids. V lost 3 bases and J 2 bases, leaving 8 bases between the germline ends. This CDR3 reads CSASRETYNEQFF. The CDR3, as DNA: TGCAGTGCTAGTAGGGAGACCTACAATGAGCAGTTCTTC.

The rearrangement joins TRBV11-2 to TRBJ2-1; possibly TRBD2 for D (6 bases). Looked up from germline, CDR1 is SGHAT and CDR2 is FQNNGV. V was pared by 0 bases and J by 10 bases, with 19 bases between. This CDR3 is 16 amino acids long. CDR3 in DNA: TGTGCCAGCAGCTTAGATCTTATCGGGGGTCGCAAGGAGCAGTTCTTC. Translation gives CASSLDLIGGRKEQFF.

This clone has a single count. The chain recombines TRBV2 with TRBJ2-2; 8 bases agree with TRBD1. V was pared by 6 bases and J by 5 bases, with 8 bases of the junction left unmatched. Germline CDR1 is SNHLY and CDR2 is FYNNEI. The CDR3 consists of 15 residues. DNA of the CDR3: TGTGCCAGCAGAACCGGACAGGGAGTAACCGGGGAGCTGTTTTTT. Amino acid sequence: CASRTGQGVTGELFF.

The J gene is TRBJ2-1, the V gene TRBV11-1; 9 positions agree with TRBD2. J lost 7 bases, V lost 2 bases, and 9 bases had no gene match. Germline V lookup: CDR1 SGHAT, CDR2 FQDESV (reference sequence). The CDR3 extends over 16 amino acids. CDR3 protein: CASSLSPSGGINEQFF. CDR3 sequence (DNA): TGTGCCAGCAGCTTATCACCCAGCGGGGGGATTAATGAGCAGTTCTTC.

The chain employs TRBV11-2 and TRBJ2-5; the D gene is possibly TRBD2 (6 bases). Trimming removed 3 bases from V and 5 bases from J, with 16 bases in between. CDR1 is SGHAT and CDR2 is FQNNGV in the germline V gene. This CDR3 has 15 residues. As DNA, the CDR3 is TGTGCCAGCAGCTTGGAGTCGGGGGAGTGGGAGACCCAGTACTTC. It is translated as CASSLESGEWETQYF.

V gene TRBV12-5 combines with J gene TRBJ1-2, with D uncertain. The CDR3 has 13 residues. Trimming took 6 bases from V and 1 from J, leaving 9 bases between them. From germline, CDR1 is LGHNT and CDR2 FRNRAP. The CDR3 sequence: CASGVSINYGYTF. The CDR3 DNA is TGTGCTAGTGGGGTCAGTATTAACTATGGCTACACCTTC.

In nucleotides, the CDR3 is TGTGCCTGGGCACCAAGCGGGACCCAGTACTTC. This gives the protein CAWAPSGTQYF. V gene TRBV30 combines with J gene TRBJ2-5; possibly TRBD2 for D (5 bases). This CDR3 contains 11 residues. Trimming left V 5 bases short and J 7 bases short, with 11 bases between. Germline V gene data show CDR1 as GTSNPN and CDR2 as SVGIG (reference sequence).

The chain links TRBV29-1 to TRBJ1-3, with 12 bases identical to TRBD1. This CDR3 has 16 residues. Germline V lookup: CDR1 SQVTM, CDR2 ANQGSEA. Losses at the gene ends were 4 bases for V and 2 bases for J; bases not matched to a gene: 6. For the CDR3, the DNA is TGCAGCGTTGGGCCGGGACAGGGGGCGCCTGGAAACACCATATATTTT. This translates into CSVGPGQGAPGNTIYF.

The V and J genes are TRBV7-8 and TRBJ2-7; 7 nucleotides align to TRBD2. V gave up 9 bases and J gave up 4 bases; unmatched junction bases: 9. The germline V gene has CDR1 SGHVS and CDR2 FQNEAQ. The CDR3 spans 13 residues. CDR3 region: CASESGGSYEQYF. CDR3 coding DNA: TGTGCCAGTGAATCGGGCGGGAGTTACGAGCAGTACTTC.

CDR3 loop: CASSLGRASYPYEQYF. CDR3 DNA sequence: TGCGCCAGCAGCTTGGGGCGGGCTAGCTATCCCTACGAGCAGTACTTC. The chain uses TRBV5-1 and TRBJ2-7; possible D gene TRBD2, 5 bases. Trimming removed 0 bases at V and 2 bases at J, with 15 bases between. This CDR3 has 16 amino acids. Germline lookup yields CDR1 SGHRS and CDR2 YFSETQ.

The chain couples TRBV3-1 (or the pseudogene TRBV3-2) to TRBJ2-1; 11 bases are a match to TRBD2. The V gene end was trimmed by 4 bases and the J gene end by 5 bases; junction bases not matched to a gene: 10. The CDR3 is 17 amino acids. The germline V gene has CDR1 LGHDT and CDR2 YNNKEL (reference sequence). The CDR3 protein is CASSLGLAEKVHNEQFF. The CDR3 region has the DNA TGTGCCAGCAGCCTGGGACTAGCGGAGAAAGTCCACAATGAGCAGTTCTTC.